Below, one TCR beta chain is given with its context. Its antigen remains unknown. This specimen belongs to a study of shared clonotypes between healthy human individuals. General study results and limits: Genetic and exposure-history diversity was limited by the small donor number. The generation probabilities recorded for non-shared clonotypes fell below those of clonotypes shared by all four donors. Despite large depth, sorted-subset datasets appeared incompletely sequenced.

It was at deep level that the assay was run. Using immunoSEQ multiplex PCR, the repertoire was profiled, and TCRdb retains in-frame clones only, with some absent. The sample shows approximately 320,000 clones, about nine tenths of them seen only once. The germline CDR1 and CDR2 sequences are LGHNT and FRNRAP. CDR3 length: 15 residues. With 1 base removed from V and 0 bases from J, the gap between germline ends came to 7 bases. The origin of this receptor is a man younger than 35 in good health. The chain recombines TRBV12-5 with TRBJ1-5; D is possibly TRBD1 (5 bases). The material sequenced was memory CD8+ T cells sorted from blood. Subset given: CD45RO+ cells pooled with CCR7-negative TemRA cells. The CDR3, as DNA: TGTGCTAGTGGTTTGGGAGGGGATAGCAATCAGCCCCAGCATTTT. Amino acids: CASGLGGDSNQPQHF.